The next 12 T cell receptor beta chains were all read from a single sample in a study of identical twins. One entry per CDR3 protein results from TCRdb running MiXCR on the 5' RACE reads. The sample shows more than 1.5 million distinct CDR3 sequences, around a third of them seen only once. The specimen was cord blood. These receptors all come from a newborn girl in good health.

Concerning this clonotype itself: A much more abundant neighbour one base away suggests this may be a read error. J is TRBJ2-5 and V is TRBV6-6, with D unclear. The last part of the DNA fits TRBJ2-7 better; the J call may be wrong. From germline, CDR1 is MNHNY and CDR2 SVGAGI (reference sequence). The CDR3 has 14 amino acids. The CDR3 loop is CASSPKDAYYEQYF. Written as DNA, the CDR3 is TGTGCCAGCAGCCCCAAAGACGCATACTACGAGCAGTACTTC.

The genes are TRBV12-3 or TRBV12-4 and TRBJ2-3, with TRBD2 matching over 7 bases. CDR3 length: 17 amino acids. The J segment lost 2 bases and the V segment lost 3 bases, leaving 11 bases of the junction unmatched. As DNA, the CDR3 is TGTGCCAGCAGTTTTGAATTTCGGGAGGCATTCACAGATACGCAGTATTTT. Encoded protein: CASSFEFREAFTDTQYF.

The chain carries TRBV5-1 and TRBJ2-5; D unresolved. Trimming removed 3 bases at V and 2 bases at J, with 11 bases between. The CDR3 is 14 amino acids. The germline V gene encodes CDR1 SGHRS and CDR2 YFSETQ. In nucleotides, the CDR3 is TGCGCCAGCAGCTCTGCGGCCAGTCAAGAGACCCAGTACTTC. Encoded protein: CASSSAASQETQYF.

This clonotype turned up a few times. The V gene is TRBV14, the J gene TRBJ1-2, with TRBD1 matching over 8 bases. The V and J ends lost 2 bases and 4 bases, in that order; junction bases with no gene match: 3. Germline-derived CDR1 and CDR2 are SGHDN and FVKESK. This CDR3 has 14 amino acids. In DNA form, the CDR3 reads TGTGCCAGCAGCCAAACGGGACAGGTCTATGGCTACACCTTC. Translating gives CASSQTGQVYGYTF.

The chain carries TRBV25-1 and TRBJ2-5; TRBD2 aligns across 14 bases. This CDR3 has 17 amino acids. Germline V lookup: CDR1 MGHDK, CDR2 SYGVNS. J gave up 11 bases and V 1 base, and 12 bases lay outside the gene matches. CDR3 sequence: CASSEWGTSGRGDEQYF. CDR3 bases: TGTGCCAGCAGTGAATGGGGGACTAGCGGGAGAGGGGATGAGCAGTACTTC.

This chain links TRBV20-1 with TRBJ1-5; D not resolved. The CDR3 totals 14 residues. The V end lost 5 bases, the J end lost 0 bases, and 11 bases lay between the germline ends. Germline V gene lookup returns CDR1 DFQATT and CDR2 SNEGSKA (reference sequence). CDR3 residues: CSAHRTPSNQPQHF. The CDR3, as DNA: TGCAGTGCTCATCGGACGCCTAGCAATCAGCCCCAGCATTTT.

This clonotype was seen ten or more times. The J gene is TRBJ2-3, the V gene TRBV12-3 or TRBV12-4; D is uncertain. The CDR3 covers 13 residues. V was clipped by 2 bases and J by 4 bases, with 7 bases between them. As DNA, the CDR3 is TGTGCCAGCAGTTTACCTCCCCCAGATACGCAGTATTTT. This translates into CASSLPPPDTQYF.

This clonotype has just a few counts. The gene calls are TRBV2 and TRBJ2-6; D not resolved. CDR3 length: 15 residues. Trimming pared 6 bases from V and 1 base from J, leaving 10 bases between. Per the germline V gene, CDR1 is SNHLY and CDR2 is FYNNEI. Here the CDR3 reads CASRAGRSGANVLTF. The DNA for the CDR3 is TGTGCCAGCAGGGCAGGACGATCTGGGGCCAACGTCCTGACTTTC.

The V call is TRBV20-1, the J call TRBJ2-3, with 13 bases aligning to TRBD2. The junction had 9 bases not matched to a gene; V was cut back by 0 bases and J by 6 bases. This CDR3 is 17 amino acids long. Germline CDR1 reads DFQATT; CDR2 reads SNEGSKA (reference sequence). CDR3 in amino acids: CSARDTGLAGDLDTQYF. Here the CDR3 DNA reads TGCAGTGCTAGAGATACCGGACTAGCGGGGGACCTTGATACGCAGTATTTT.

This clonotype was observed a handful of times. This chain joins TRBV15 and TRBJ1-5, with D uncertain. The CDR3 has 15 residues. Between the trimmed V and J ends, which lost 1 base and 0 bases, there was a span of 7 bases. CDR1 is LNHNV, CDR2 YYDKDF, per germline (reference sequence). This chain's CDR3 is CATSRGAASNQPQHF. Here the CDR3 DNA reads TGTGCCACCAGCAGAGGTGCGGCTAGCAATCAGCCCCAGCATTTT. The full variable domain, in which reference TRBV15 and TRBJ1-5 provide the parts outside the CDR3, is DAMVIQNPRYQVTQFGKPVTLSCSQTLNHNVMYWYQQKSSQAPKLLFHYYDKDFNNEADTPDNFQSRRPNTSFCFLDIRSPGLGDTAMYLCATSRGAASNQPQHFGDGTRLSIL.

Of note for this clonotype: The junction departs from the called germline gene at one end, perhaps through a read error. The chain is built from TRBV3-1 and TRBJ2-5; 10 nucleotides agree with TRBD2. The DNA end is more similar to TRBJ2-7, so the J call may be wrong. From germline, CDR1 is LGHDT and CDR2 YNNKEL (reference sequence). CDR3 length: 15 amino acids. The CDR3 DNA reads as TGTGCCAACAGCCACCCCCGGACTAGCGGCTACGAGCAGTACTTC. Encoded protein: CANSHPRTSGYEQYF.

The chain couples TRBV28 to TRBJ2-2; possible D gene TRBD2, 6 bases. The germline V gene encodes CDR1 MDHEN and CDR2 SYDVKM. V was pared by 6 bases and J by 5 bases, with 22 bases between. The CDR3 spans 17 residues. The CDR3 sequence is CASRLTGSRGRTGELFF. The CDR3 DNA follows: TGTGCCAGCAGATTAACCGGGAGCAGAGGGAGAACCGGGGAGCTGTTTTTT.